This entry concerns a single T cell receptor (beta chain). These data are taken from a study of technical replicates of blood from a few donors. Sequencing used immunoSEQ multiplex PCR; TCRdb keeps in-frame clones, though not all of them. The sample shows 65,000 to 80,000 clones, about 97% of them seen only once. The CDR3 contains 15 residues. Germline CDR1 is SNHLY and CDR2 is FYNNEI. The ends were cut back, 6 bases at V and 3 bases at J, with 17 bases in the middle. The V gene is TRBV2, the J gene TRBJ2-5, with a tentative D call TRBD1 (6 bases). Specimen: T cells isolated from PBMCs. This clonotype originated in a human donor in good health. The CDR3 bases are TGTGCCAGCAGCAATCCGGCAGGGGTGAAAGAGACCCAGTACTTC. It specifies CASSNPAGVKETQYF.